The rows below give T cell receptor beta chains drawn from one sample of a study of monozygotic twins with cystic fibrosis. This table comes from immunoSEQ multiplex PCR, and its TCRdb copy is limited to in-frame clones, with some not included. Of under 20,000 clones in the sample, roughly 89% were seen once. Sequences were obtained from blood. These receptors came from a girl aged 2-10 years with cystic fibrosis. The CDR3 runs from the conserved cysteine through the conserved F or W. D genes are given only for firm matches.

d_call j_call v_call cdr3_nt cdr3_aa
NA TRBJ2-5 TRBV5-4 TGTGCCAGCAGGGACGGCTTGCGGTCGAAAGAGACCCAGTACTTC CASRDGLRSKETQYF
TRBD2 TRBJ2-3 TRBV7-9 TGTGCCAGCAGCTCGCGGACTAGCGGGAGGGCCGTGGATACGCAGTATTTT CASSSRTSGRAVDTQYF
TRBD1 TRBJ2-1 TRBV29-1 TGCAGCGTTACAGGGACAGGGGGCCGGGATGAGCAGTTCTTC CSVTGTGGRDEQFF
NA TRBJ1-5 TRBV28 TGTGCCAGCAGTCTCTATAGCAATCAGCCCCAGCATTTT CASSLYSNQPQHF
NA TRBJ1-2 TRBV1 TGCACCAGCAGCCATCTAAGTACTGGGGGCGCCGGGCGATATGGCTACACCTTC CTSSHLSTGGAGRYGYTF
TRBD2 TRBJ2-1 TRBV6-5 TGTGCCAGCCAGGAGCGGGAGGTGGAAGAGCAGTTCTTC CASQEREVEEQFF
NA TRBJ2-1 TRBV5-6 TGTGCCAGCAGGAGTCCGGGACGACTCTTCAGGGAGCAGTTCTTC CASRSPGRLFREQFF
NA TRBJ1-4 TRBV7-8 TGTGCCAGCAGCTCGACTGATGCAACTAATGAAAAACTGTTTTTT CASSSTDATNEKLFF
TRBD1 TRBJ1-1 TRBV19 TGTGCCAGTAGTCGGACGCCGGGACAGATAAACACTGAAGCTTTCTTT CASSRTPGQINTEAFF
NA TRBJ2-7 TRBV28 TGTGCCAGCACCCCGAGCTCCTACGAGCAGTACTTC CASTPSSYEQYF
NA TRBJ1-5 TRBV7-8 TGTGCCAGCAGCCTCTGGGACGGCAATCAGCCCCAGCATTTT CASSLWDGNQPQHF
NA TRBJ1-3 TRBV10-3 TGTGCCATCAGTGAGTCGAGACCCTCTGGAAACACCATATATTTT CAISESRPSGNTIYF
NA TRBJ2-7 TRBV10-3 TGTGCCATCAGTGGGAACATAGGGCATGGCCGAGGGGGAACCTACGAGCAGTACTTC CAISGNIGHGRGGTYEQYF
NA TRBJ1-1 TRBV19 TGTGCCAGTAGTGTCAGGGGAAGCACTGAAGCTTTCTTT CASSVRGSTEAFF
NA TRBJ2-1 TRBV27 TGTGCCAGCATCGTGCCCCGGGAAGAAAATGAGCAGTTCTTC CASIVPREENEQFF
TRBD1 TRBJ2-7 TRBV6-5 TGTGCCAGCGGCAGACAGGGGACGAGCTACGAGCAGTACTTC CASGRQGTSYEQYF
NA TRBJ1-5 TRBV7-9 TGTGCCAGCAGCTTACAGAATAGCAATCAGCCCCAGCATTTT CASSLQNSNQPQHF
TRBD1 TRBJ1-2 TRBV27 TGTGCCAGCAGTTTAGGTGGACAGGGAGGTTTCTTCGGTGGCTACACCTTC CASSLGGQGGFFGGYTF